The clone carrying this T cell receptor (beta chain) was recorded many times. Antigen specificity is unknown. V dropped 2 bases and J dropped 7; count of bases not matched to a gene: 6. Germline CDR1 is ENHRY and CDR2 is SYGVKD. The CDR3 length is 15 residues. The sample is drawn from a study of CD8 T cells in ankylosing spondylitis. Study results and limitations: Clones linked to disease, bearing a CD8+ phenotype, were relatively rare in peripheral blood. Under 10 highly homologous variants formed a TCR beta motif that appeared characteristic of ankylosing spondylitis blood.

With molecular barcodes, quantitative 5'-RACE was used to make the TCR beta libraries. TCRdb re-called the 5' RACE reads with MiXCR, one entry per CDR3 protein. The table lists 250,000 to 300,000 distinct CDR3 sequences, around 18% of them singletons. The specimen was blood, either unsorted or a sorted T cell fraction (not recorded which). The chain combines TRBV10-3 with TRBJ1-4, with 8 positions matching TRBD1. The sequence derives from a male donor with ankylosing spondylitis or in good health (not recorded which). The CDR3 sequence: CAISETRDRIEKLFF. CDR3 sequence (DNA): TGTGCCATCAGTGAGACCAGGGACAGGATTGAAAAACTGTTTTTT.